This T cell receptor beta chain derives from a study of HIV-infected patients and healthy controls. V lost 0 bases and J 4 bases, leaving 13 bases between the germline ends. This CDR3 is 15 amino acids long. Germline CDR1 reads SGHTA; CDR2 reads FQGNSA. This clonotype was counted between two and nine times. A single record per CDR3 protein comes from TCRdb applying MiXCR to the 5' RACE reads. The data hold tens of thousands of distinct CDR3 sequences, with roughly a fifth observed a single time. This sequence originates from a human donor in good health. The chain uses TRBV7-2 and TRBJ2-7; tentatively, D is TRBD1 or TRBD2 (6 bases each). Material for sequencing was CD4+ T cells from blood. The CDR3 DNA is TGTGCCAGCAGCTTAGCCGGTGGGGGGCCTTACGAGCAGTACTTC. This codes for CASSLAGGGPYEQYF.